This TCR beta chain was obtained from a study of CD8 T cells in Susac syndrome. Random hexamers were used to reverse transcribe an amount of 0.5 to 1 ug RNA. TCRdb redid the calling of the immunoSEQ multiplex PCR reads with MiXCR, one entry per CDR3 protein. This sample has 80,000 to 90,000 distinct CDR3 sequences, with 90% to 95% found just once. The CDR3 contains 14 residues. CDR1 and CDR2 from the germline V gene are DFQATT and SNEGSKA (reference sequence). With V trimmed by 3 bases and J by 9 bases, 11 bases remained unmatched. The clonotype comes from a human donor in good health. Specimen: CD8+ T cells from PBMCs. The genes are TRBV20-1 and TRBJ2-1, with TRBD2 matching over 7 bases. This CDR3 reads CSARTGGSYGEQFF. The CDR3 bases are TGCAGTGCTAGGACGGGGGGTTCCTATGGTGAGCAGTTCTTC.